The TCR beta chain under discussion was sequenced for a study of breast tumors, draining lymph nodes, adjacent tissues. This clonotype was seen repeatedly, ten times or more. As yet, its antigen is unknown. Study-wide results and caveats: Data fit most tumor T cells coming from lymph node, expanding in tumor. Tumor repertoires ranked between lymph nodes and nontumor tissue in diversity, with V and J gene preferences. Luminal-like breast cancer showed significantly higher tumor–nontumor repertoire similarity than basal-like. The lymph node origin of tumor T cells was framed as consistent with a hypothesis, not demonstrated.

The CDR3 loop spans 14 amino acids. V was clipped by 6 bases and J by 8 bases; unmatched bases: 9. CDR1 SEHNR and CDR2 FQNEAQ come from the germline V gene (reference sequence). TCRdb passed the multiplex PCR reads through MiXCR, listing each CDR3 protein once. The sample includes over 60,000 distinct CDR3 sequences, approximately 40% seen only once; the top ten take over 7.5%. This chain uses TRBV7-9 with TRBJ1-4; 7 nucleotides align to TRBD1. The specimen sequenced was breast tumor tissue. The clonotype originates from a female donor with breast cancer. Some clones in this sample may be carry-over from other donors' samples. CDR3 residues: CASRDRGLGEKLFF. In DNA, the CDR3 is TGTGCCAGCAGAGATAGGGGGCTAGGGGAAAAACTGTTTTTT. Filled out from reference TRBV7-9 and TRBJ1-4, the complete variable domain reads DTGVSQNPRHKITKRGQNVTFRCDPISEHNRLYWYRQTLGQGPEFLTYFQNEAQLEKSRLLSDRFSAERPKGSFSTLEIQRTEQGDSAMYLCASRDRGLGEKLFFGSGTQLSVL.